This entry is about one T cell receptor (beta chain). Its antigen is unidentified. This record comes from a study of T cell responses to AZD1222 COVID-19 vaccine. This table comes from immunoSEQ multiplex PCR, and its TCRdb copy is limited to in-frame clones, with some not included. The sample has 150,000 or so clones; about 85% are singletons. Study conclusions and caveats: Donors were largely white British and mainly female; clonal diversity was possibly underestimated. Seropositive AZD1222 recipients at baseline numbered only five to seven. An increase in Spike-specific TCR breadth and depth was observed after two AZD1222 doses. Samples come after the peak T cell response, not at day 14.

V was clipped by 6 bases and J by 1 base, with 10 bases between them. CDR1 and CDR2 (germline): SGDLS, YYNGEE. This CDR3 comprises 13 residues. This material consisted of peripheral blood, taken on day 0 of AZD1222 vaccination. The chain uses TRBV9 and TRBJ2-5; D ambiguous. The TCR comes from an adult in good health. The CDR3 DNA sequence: TGTGCCAGCAACCGCGTCGGCCAAGAGACCCAGTACTTC. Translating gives CASNRVGQETQYF. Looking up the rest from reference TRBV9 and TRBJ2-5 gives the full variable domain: DSGVTQTPKHLITATGQRVTLRCSPRSGDLSVYWYQQSLDQGLQFLIQYYNGEERAKGNILERFSAQQFPDLHSELNLSSLELGDSALYFCASNRVGQETQYFGPGTRLLVL.